A single T cell receptor (beta chain) is shown here with its context. The antigen it binds to is not known. TCRdb lists the instrument as Illumina HiSeq 2000. TCR beta cDNA libraries were prepared using 5'RACE template switching, which introduced a universal primer site and unique molecular identifiers. Synthesis of cDNA was primed from the TCR beta constant segment and was followed by two consecutive PCR amplification steps. Concerning the study's data processing: MIGEC was used to demultiplex reads and group reads by UMI, and MiTCR was used to assemble and quantify clonotypes. To remove erroneous sequences, TCR cDNA sequences were retained only when supported by two or more reads. The tcR package was used for downstream repertoire analysis, and clonotypes were matched between fractions using CDR3 nucleotide sequence together with V segment. VDJmatch was used to annotate antigen specificity against VDJdb, with one amino acid substitution in CDR3 permitted. The reads went through TCRdb reprocessing, and each CDR3 protein sequence gets one entry with no DNA. For this entry, the V and J calls and clone size follow TCRdb and not the study's own pipeline. The data table for this sample lists about 460,000 distinct CDR3 sequences. The ten largest clones add up to roughly 1.4% of the sample.

CDR3 length: 13 amino acids, cysteine to phenylalanine. The DNA is unrecorded. The germline V gene yields SGHTA for CDR1 and FQGTGA for CDR2. HCMV-specific IgG was detected in serum with a commercial ELISA kit to determine HCMV serostatus. Peripheral blood mononuclear cells were isolated from blood by Ficoll density gradient centrifugation. The source of the sample is a study of T cells expressing NK-cell markers (dated by TCRdb to 2020 to 2022). Context from the whole study: In sorted CD3+CD56+NKG2C+, CD3+CD56+NKG2C- and CD3+CD56-NKG2C+ T-cell subsets from several donors, TCR beta-chain repertoires were profiled. Of the eight sequenced donors, seven were found to be HCMV-seropositive and one was found to be HCMV-seronegative. All eight donors whose samples were sequenced were randomly selected healthy volunteers, three of them men and five women. Sequencing of the libraries produced 2 x 150 bp reads on Illumina HiSeq 2000/2500, MiSeq or NextSeq.

General conclusions and limits of the study: Whether the expanded NKG2C-expressing T cell clones were specific for HCMV antigens was left unclear. In six donors, the dominant CD3+CD56+NKG2C+ clonotypes ranked among the top 10 CD8+ clonotypes, making up roughly 1.0-8% of CD8+ T cells. Those dominant clonotypes were again the most abundant among CD3+CD56-NKG2C+ cells in a handful of donors, at about 28.3-65%.

This TCR came from a woman aged 50 to 65 in good health. Donor details come from another sample of the same person, matched by shared clones. This chain joins TRBV7-3 to TRBJ1-1; TCRdb indicates TRBD1, and absent DNA this call remains unverified. The sample taken for sequencing was blood T cells: a sorted CD56 or NKG2C T cell subset, CD4+ or CD8+ T cells, or bulk PBMC T cells (not recorded which). The CDR3 reads as follows: CASSKGGVTEAFF.